This TCR beta chain was obtained from a study of shared clonotypes between healthy human individuals. General study points: When naive CD4 clonotypes were compared across a few donors, about 4.9% were shared.

V lost 2 bases and J 3 bases, leaving 3 bases between the germline ends. This CDR3 has 12 residues. The germline gives CDR1 SGHDN, CDR2 FVKESK. For this clone: The antigen is not known.

The protocol was immunoSEQ multiplex PCR, while the TCRdb copy is restricted to in-frame clones and leaves out a portion. Here the sample spans 850,000 to 1,200,000 clones, about 80% being singletons. The chain has TRBV14 and TRBJ2-3; D is undetermined. Sequencing was done on a sample of memory CD4+ T cells sorted from blood. The subset is: CD45RA-negative fraction. The sequence derives from a young man in good health. CDR3 coding DNA: TGTGCCAGCAGCCAACTAACAGATACGCAGTATTTT. Its protein is CASSQLTDTQYF.